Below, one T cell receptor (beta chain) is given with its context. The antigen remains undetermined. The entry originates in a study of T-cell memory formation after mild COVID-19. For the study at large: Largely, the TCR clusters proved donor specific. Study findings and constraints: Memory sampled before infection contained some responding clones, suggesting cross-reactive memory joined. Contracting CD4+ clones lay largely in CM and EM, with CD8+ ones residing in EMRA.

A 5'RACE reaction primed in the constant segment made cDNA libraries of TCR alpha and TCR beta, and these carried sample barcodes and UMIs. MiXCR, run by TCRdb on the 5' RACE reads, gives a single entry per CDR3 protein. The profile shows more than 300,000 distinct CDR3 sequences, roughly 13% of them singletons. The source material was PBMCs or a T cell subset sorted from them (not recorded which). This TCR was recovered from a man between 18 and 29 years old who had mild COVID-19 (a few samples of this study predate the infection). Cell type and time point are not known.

The CDR3 reads CSARGGGDTQYF. CDR3 DNA sequence: TGCAGTGCTAGAGGAGGGGGAGATACGCAGTATTTT. J is TRBJ2-3 and V is TRBV20-1; tentatively, D is TRBD1 (6 bases). In germline, CDR1 is DFQATT, CDR2 SNEGSKA (reference sequence). There are 12 residues in the CDR3. Trimming pared 1 base from V and 5 bases from J, leaving 7 bases between.